A single sample is the source of the 17 T cell receptor beta chains below, sequenced in a study of T cells in Graves' hyperthyroidism and ophthalmopathy. Amplification targeted TCR beta CDR3 regions from RNA transcripts. A set of HTBI primers served as the primers for a first-round RT-PCR of the TCR CDR3. Each CDR3 protein is one row after TCRdb ran MiXCR on the multiplex PCR reads. The repertoire holds 650,000 to 800,000 distinct CDR3 sequences, about 45% seen once, with about 7.2% in the top ten. The sample consisted of peripheral blood or thyroid tissue (not recorded which). The origin of the receptors is an adult man with Graves' disease, either hyperthyroidism or ophthalmopathy (not recorded which).

The chain employs TRBV7-4 and TRBJ1-2; 7 nucleotides line up with TRBD1. The V gene's germline CDR1 is SGHVT and CDR2 SQSDAQ. This CDR3 region has 14 residues. V was clipped by 3 bases and J by 5 bases; unmatched bases: 6. The CDR3 DNA sequence: TGTGCCAGCAGCTTTGAGGGGGACAGATATGGCTACACCTTC. It translates to CASSFEGDRYGYTF.

As for this clonotype: An end of the junction does not agree with germline; a read error may underlie this. The chain employs TRBV6-5 and TRBJ2-6; D is ambiguous. Germline V gene lookup returns CDR1 MNHEY and CDR2 SVGAGI. The CDR3 sequence is 15 residues long. The CDR3 region is CAISYSWSGANVLTF. Written as DNA, the CDR3 is TGTGCCATCAGTTACTCTTGGTCTGGGGCCAACGTCCTGACTTTC.

This chain connects TRBV7-9 to TRBJ2-2; D is ambiguous. The CDR3 sequence is 11 residues long. The V gene lost 6 bases and the J gene lost 6 bases, with 5 bases spanning the gap. Per the germline V gene, CDR1 is SEHNR and CDR2 is FQNEAQ (reference sequence). The CDR3 sequence: CASRVPGELFF. The CDR3 bases are TGTGCCAGCAGGGTCCCCGGGGAGCTGTTTTTT.

CDR3 coding DNA: TGTGCCAGCAGCTTGGGAGGTAGTAATCAGCCCCTCCACTTT. Protein sequence: CASSLGGSNQPLHF. The chain employs TRBV5-5 and TRBJ1-6, with unresolved D. Trimming stripped 0 bases from V and 13 bases from J, with 14 bases between. Germline lookup yields CDR1 SGHKS and CDR2 YYEKEE (reference sequence). The CDR3 spans 14 residues.

The chain is built from TRBV13 and TRBJ1-3, with D possibly matching TRBD1 (5 bases). The germline V gene encodes CDR1 PRHDT and CDR2 FYEKMQ (reference sequence). V was shortened by 6 bases and J by 8 bases, with 17 bases between the two germline ends. This CDR3 comprises 14 residues. The CDR3 protein is CASSEGTYGYTIYF. The CDR3 DNA reads TGTGCCAGCAGTGAGGGGACCTATGGCTACACCATATATTTT.

The chain recombines TRBV2 with TRBJ1-3, with 7 bases identical to TRBD1. The CDR3 sequence is 15 residues long. In germline, CDR1 is SNHLY, CDR2 FYNNEI. The V segment lost 4 bases and the J segment 3 bases; nucleotides outside the gene matches: 6. The CDR3 nucleotides read TGTGCCAGCAGTGGAATAGGGACAGTTGGAAACACCATATATTTT. Amino acid sequence: CASSGIGTVGNTIYF.

The chain has TRBV6-1 and TRBJ2-5; a possible D gene is TRBD2 (5 bases). Germline values: CDR1 MNHNS, CDR2 SASEGT. The CDR3 totals 14 residues. Trimming shortened V by 9 bases and J by 7 bases, and 21 bases separated the two germline ends. The CDR3 reads CASRTGIRIWTQYF. The CDR3 DNA reads as TGTGCCAGTAGGACCGGGATCAGGATATGGACCCAGTACTTC.

The CDR3 DNA is TGTGCCAGCAGTTTAGCGGGGGACACTAATTCACCCCTCCACTTT. The encoded protein is CASSLAGDTNSPLHF. The chain couples TRBV2 to TRBJ1-6; perhaps TRBD1 as D (6 bases). This CDR3 is 15 amino acids long. Trimming removed 5 bases at V and 6 bases at J, with 14 bases between. Germline loops: CDR1 SNHLY, CDR2 FYNNEI.

The rearrangement joins TRBV11-2 to TRBJ1-2; D possibly corresponds to TRBD1 (6 bases). The CDR3 consists of 15 residues. Germline CDR1 is SGHAT and CDR2 is FQNNGV. The ends were cut back, 4 bases at V and 1 base at J, with 13 bases in the middle. The CDR3 loop is CASSWGTPNNYGYTF. The DNA for the CDR3 is TGTGCCAGCAGCTGGGGGACACCTAATAACTATGGCTACACCTTC. Drawing the rest from reference TRBV11-2 and TRBJ1-2, the complete variable domain is EAGVAQSPRYKIIEKRQSVAFWCNPISGHATLYWYQQILGQGPKLLIQFQNNGVVDDSQLPKDRFSAERLKGVDSTLKIQPAKLEDSAVYLCASSWGTPNNYGYTFGSGTRLTVV.

The sample holds one count of this clonotype. This chain links TRBV10-3 with TRBJ2-7; 9 bases fit TRBD1. Unmatched junction bases numbered 7, after V lost 2 bases and J lost 2 bases. Germline assignment: CDR1 ENHRY and CDR2 SYGVKD. The CDR3 totals 16 residues. CDR3 sequence reads: CAISEPGQGATYEQYF. DNA of the CDR3: TGTGCCATCAGTGAGCCGGGACAGGGAGCTACCTACGAGCAGTACTTC.

This clonotype appeared many times. The chain couples TRBV29-1 to TRBJ2-5; D might be TRBD2 (6 bases). This CDR3 contains 14 residues. The V end lost 3 bases, the J end lost 2 bases, and 13 bases lay between the germline ends. Germline CDR1 and CDR2: SQVTM and ANQGSEA. The CDR3 sequence is CSVDSPGAQETQYF. CDR3 sequence (DNA): TGCAGCGTTGATAGCCCGGGAGCACAAGAGACCCAGTACTTC. The variable domain in full, completed from reference TRBV29-1 and TRBJ2-5, reads SAVISQKPSRDICQRGTSLTIQCQVDSQVTMMFWYRQQPGQSLTLIATANQGSEATYESGFVIDKFPISRPNLTFSTLTVSNMSPEDSSIYLCSVDSPGAQETQYFGPGTRLLVL.

This chain uses TRBV15 with TRBJ1-2, with 12 bases fitting TRBD1. Trimming cost V 8 bases and J 7 bases; bases outside gene matches: 8. The CDR3 covers 14 residues. Germline V gene data show CDR1 as LNHNV and CDR2 as YYDKDF (reference sequence). The DNA for the CDR3 is TGTGCCACCCGGGGACAGGGGGCTGGAGTTGGCTACACCTTC. Protein product: CATRGQGAGVGYTF.

The V call is TRBV9, the J call TRBJ1-2; a weak D match, TRBD1 (5 bases). Germline V lookup: CDR1 SGDLS, CDR2 YYNGEE. The ends were cut back, 4 bases at V and 5 bases at J, with 18 bases in the middle. The CDR3 runs 15 residues. The CDR3 DNA reads TGTGCCAGCAGCCAAAATGTCAGGGCTAGGTATGGCTACACCTTC. Its protein is CASSQNVRARYGYTF.

This clonotype came up many times. The chain employs TRBV10-3 and TRBJ2-7; D unclear. CDR1 ENHRY and CDR2 SYGVKD come from the germline V gene. Trimming stripped 0 bases from V and 2 bases from J, with 11 bases between. The CDR3 spans 15 residues. This chain's CDR3 is CAISESLSPAYEQYF. The CDR3 DNA reads TGTGCCATCAGTGAGTCGCTCAGCCCAGCCTACGAGCAGTACTTC.

This clonotype was seen a few times. The J gene is TRBJ2-5, the V gene TRBV9; TRBD2 matches at 9 bases. The germline V gene has CDR1 SGDLS and CDR2 YYNGEE. Trimming removed 3 bases from V and 5 bases from J; junction bases left unmatched: 8. The CDR3 consists of 15 residues. The CDR3 region is CASSGSGGSFETQYF. The DNA for the CDR3 is TGTGCCAGCAGCGGTAGCGGGGGAAGTTTTGAGACCCAGTACTTC.

Remarks on this clonotype: One end of the junction does not line up with germline, which may come from a read error. The J gene is TRBJ1-6, the V gene TRBV25-1, with 7 nucleotides matching TRBD1. The germline V gene has CDR1 MGHDK and CDR2 SYGVNS. The CDR3 has 15 amino acids. As DNA, the CDR3 is TGTGCCAGCAGGGAATGGACAGGAGGGGCTTCACCCCTCCACTTT. The encoded protein is CASREWTGGASPLHF. Filled out from reference TRBV25-1 and TRBJ1-6, the complete variable domain reads EADIYQTPRYLVIGTGKKITLECSQTMGHDKMYWYQQDPGMELHLIHYSYGVNSTEKGDLSSESTVSRIRTEHFPLTLESARPSHTSQYLCASREWTGGASPLHFGNGTRLTVT.

The chain combines TRBV12-5 with TRBJ1-3; D unclear. Per germline, CDR1 LGHNT and CDR2 FRNRAP. The CDR3 sequence is 13 residues long. V was trimmed by 6 bases and J by 0 bases, leaving 6 bases between them. The CDR3 bases are TGTGCTAGTGGCGATGCCTCTGGAAACACCATATATTTT. Protein product: CASGDASGNTIYF.